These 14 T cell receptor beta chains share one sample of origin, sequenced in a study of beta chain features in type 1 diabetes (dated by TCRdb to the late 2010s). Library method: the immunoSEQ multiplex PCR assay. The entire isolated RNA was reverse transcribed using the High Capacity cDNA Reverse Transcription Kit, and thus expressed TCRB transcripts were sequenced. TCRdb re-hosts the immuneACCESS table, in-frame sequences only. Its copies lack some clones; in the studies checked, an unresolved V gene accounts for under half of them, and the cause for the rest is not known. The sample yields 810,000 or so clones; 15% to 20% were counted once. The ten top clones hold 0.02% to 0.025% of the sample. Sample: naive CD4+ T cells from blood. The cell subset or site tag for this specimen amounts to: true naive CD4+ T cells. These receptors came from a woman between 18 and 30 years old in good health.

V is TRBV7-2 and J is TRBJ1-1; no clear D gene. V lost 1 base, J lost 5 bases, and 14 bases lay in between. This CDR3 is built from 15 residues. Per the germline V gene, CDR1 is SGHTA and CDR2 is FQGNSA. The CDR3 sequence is CASSLGAVIGTEAFF. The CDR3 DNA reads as TGTGCCAGCAGCTTAGGGGCTGTGATAGGTACTGAAGCTTTCTTT.

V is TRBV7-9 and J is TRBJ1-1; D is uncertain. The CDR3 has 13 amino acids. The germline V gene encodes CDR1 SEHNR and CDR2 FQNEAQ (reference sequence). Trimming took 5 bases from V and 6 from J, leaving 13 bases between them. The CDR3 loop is CASSTTPNPEAFF. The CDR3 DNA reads TGTGCCAGCAGCACAACACCTAACCCTGAAGCTTTCTTT.

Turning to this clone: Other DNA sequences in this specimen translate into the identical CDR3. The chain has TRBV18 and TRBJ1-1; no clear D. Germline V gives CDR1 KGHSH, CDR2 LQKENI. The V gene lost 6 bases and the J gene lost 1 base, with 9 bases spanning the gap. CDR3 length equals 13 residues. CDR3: CASSLGENTEAFF. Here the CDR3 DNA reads TGTGCCAGCTCCCTAGGAGAGAACACTGAAGCTTTCTTT.

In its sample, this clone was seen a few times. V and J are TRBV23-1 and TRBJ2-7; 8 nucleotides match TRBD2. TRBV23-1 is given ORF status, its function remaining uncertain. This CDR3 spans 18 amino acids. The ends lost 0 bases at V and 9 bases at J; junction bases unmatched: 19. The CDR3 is CASSQSSAGDQGTFGQYF. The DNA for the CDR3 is TGCGCCAGCAGTCAATCTTCAGCGGGAGATCAAGGGACTTTCGGGCAGTACTTC.

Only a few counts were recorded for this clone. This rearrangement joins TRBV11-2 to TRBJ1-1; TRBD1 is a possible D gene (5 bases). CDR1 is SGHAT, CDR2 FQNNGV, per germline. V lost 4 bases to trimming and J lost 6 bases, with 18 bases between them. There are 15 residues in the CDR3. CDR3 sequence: CASSSAGTRSSEAFF. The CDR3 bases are TGTGCCAGCAGCTCCGCGGGGACCAGAAGCTCTGAAGCTTTCTTT.

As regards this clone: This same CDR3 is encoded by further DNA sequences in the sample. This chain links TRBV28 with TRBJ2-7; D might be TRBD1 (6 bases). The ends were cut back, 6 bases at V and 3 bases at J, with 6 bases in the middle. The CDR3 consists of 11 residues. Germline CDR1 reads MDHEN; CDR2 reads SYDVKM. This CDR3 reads CASRDSYEQYF. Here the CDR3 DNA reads TGTGCCAGCAGGGACAGCTACGAGCAGTACTTC.

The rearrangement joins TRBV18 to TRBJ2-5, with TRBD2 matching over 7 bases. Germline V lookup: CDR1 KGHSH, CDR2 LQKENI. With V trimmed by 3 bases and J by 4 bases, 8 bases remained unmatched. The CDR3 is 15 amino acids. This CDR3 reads CASSPPGVAGETQYF. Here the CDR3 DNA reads TGTGCCAGCTCACCGCCGGGAGTAGCGGGAGAGACCCAGTACTTC.

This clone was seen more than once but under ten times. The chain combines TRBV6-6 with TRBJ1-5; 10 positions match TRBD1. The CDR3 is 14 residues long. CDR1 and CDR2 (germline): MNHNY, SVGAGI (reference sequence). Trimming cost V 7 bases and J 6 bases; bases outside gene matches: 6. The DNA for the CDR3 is TGTGCCAGCATCGGGACAGGGGAATTTCAGCCCCAGCATTTT. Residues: CASIGTGEFQPQHF.

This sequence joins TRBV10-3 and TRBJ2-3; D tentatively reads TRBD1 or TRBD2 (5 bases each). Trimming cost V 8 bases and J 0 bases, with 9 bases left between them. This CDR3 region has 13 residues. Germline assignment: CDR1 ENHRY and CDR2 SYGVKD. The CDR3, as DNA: TGTGCCATCGGTTGGGGGAGCACAGATACGCAGTATTTT. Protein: CAIGWGSTDTQYF.

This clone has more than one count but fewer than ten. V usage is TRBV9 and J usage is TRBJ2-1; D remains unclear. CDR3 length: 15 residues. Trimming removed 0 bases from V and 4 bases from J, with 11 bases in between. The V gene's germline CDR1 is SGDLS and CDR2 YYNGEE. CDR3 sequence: CASSVDGWSYNEQFF. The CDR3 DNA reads TGTGCCAGCAGCGTAGATGGCTGGTCGTACAATGAGCAGTTCTTC.

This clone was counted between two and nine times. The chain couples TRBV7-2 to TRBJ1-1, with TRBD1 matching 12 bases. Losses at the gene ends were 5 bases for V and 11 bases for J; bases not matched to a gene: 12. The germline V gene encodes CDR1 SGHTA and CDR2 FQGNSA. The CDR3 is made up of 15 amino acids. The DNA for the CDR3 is TGTGCCAGCAGCGACCGGGACAGGGGGCGACTTACTGCTTTCTTT. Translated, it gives CASSDRDRGRLTAFF.

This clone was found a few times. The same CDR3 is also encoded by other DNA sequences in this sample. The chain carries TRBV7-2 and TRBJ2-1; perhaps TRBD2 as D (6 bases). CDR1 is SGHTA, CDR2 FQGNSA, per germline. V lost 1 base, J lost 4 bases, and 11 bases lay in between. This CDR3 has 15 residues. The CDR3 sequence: CASSLVGGTYNEQFF. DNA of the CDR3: TGTGCCAGCAGCTTAGTTGGGGGGACGTACAATGAGCAGTTCTTC.

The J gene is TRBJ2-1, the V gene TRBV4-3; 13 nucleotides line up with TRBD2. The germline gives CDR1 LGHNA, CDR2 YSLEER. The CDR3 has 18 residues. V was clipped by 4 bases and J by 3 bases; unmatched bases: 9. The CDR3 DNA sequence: TGCGCCAGCAGCCCTTGGACTAGCGGGAGAAGTGGCTACAATGAGCAGTTCTTC. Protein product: CASSPWTSGRSGYNEQFF.

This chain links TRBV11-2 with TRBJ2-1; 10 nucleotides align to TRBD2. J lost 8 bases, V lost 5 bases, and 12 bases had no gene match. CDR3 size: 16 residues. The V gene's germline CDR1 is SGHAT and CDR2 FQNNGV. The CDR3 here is CASSGIAPSGSYEQFF. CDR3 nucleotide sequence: TGTGCCAGCAGCGGAATCGCGCCTAGCGGGAGCTATGAGCAGTTCTTC.